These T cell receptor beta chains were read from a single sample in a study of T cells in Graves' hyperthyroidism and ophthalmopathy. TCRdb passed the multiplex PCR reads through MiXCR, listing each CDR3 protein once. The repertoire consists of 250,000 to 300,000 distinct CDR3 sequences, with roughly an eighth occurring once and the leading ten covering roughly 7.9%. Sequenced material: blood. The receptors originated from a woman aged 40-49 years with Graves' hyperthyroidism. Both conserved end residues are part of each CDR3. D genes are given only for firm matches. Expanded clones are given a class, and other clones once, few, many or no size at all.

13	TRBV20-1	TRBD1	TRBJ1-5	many	TGCAGTGTCAGGACAGGGGAAAATCAGCCCCAGCATTTT	CSVRTGENQPQHF
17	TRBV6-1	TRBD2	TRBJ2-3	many	TGTGCCAGCAGTGGTCCCGGGACTAGCGTTATGACAGATACGCAGTATTTT	CASSGPGTSVMTDTQYF
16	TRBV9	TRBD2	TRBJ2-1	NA	TGTGCCAGCAGCGTAGCTACAGGACTAGCGGGGGCTTGGCAGTTCTTC	CASSVATGLAGAWQFF
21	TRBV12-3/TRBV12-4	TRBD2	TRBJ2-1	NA	TGTGCCAGCAGTTTATATTTTCGGGATGATAGCGGGAGGGCGCCCTACAATGAGCAGTTCTTC	CASSLYFRDDSGRAPYNEQFF
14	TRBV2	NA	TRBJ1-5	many	TGTGCCAGCAGTCCCCGGGAGGGCGGGGGGCCCCAGCATTTT	CASSPREGGGPQHF
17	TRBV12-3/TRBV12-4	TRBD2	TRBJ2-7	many	TGTGCCAGCAGTCCCCGACTAGCGGGACTGAGCTCCTACGAGCAGTACTTC	CASSPRLAGLSSYEQYF
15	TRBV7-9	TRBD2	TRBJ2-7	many	TGTGCCAGCAGCCGTGGGACTAGCCTACTTTACGAGCAGTACTTC	CASSRGTSLLYEQYF
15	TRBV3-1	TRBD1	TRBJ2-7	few	TGTGCCAGCAGCCAATGGGGGACAGAAAATTACGAGCAGTACTTC	CASSQWGTENYEQYF
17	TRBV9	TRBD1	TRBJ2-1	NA	TGTGCCAGCAGCCTGGAGGGGGGGACAGGGAGCATCAATGAGCAGTTCTTC	CASSLEGGTGSINEQFF
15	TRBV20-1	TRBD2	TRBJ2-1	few	TGCAGTGCTCCCCAACTAGCGGTATCCTACAATGAGCAGTTCTTC	CSAPQLAVSYNEQFF
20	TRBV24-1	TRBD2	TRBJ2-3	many	TGTGCCACCAGTGACCTTAGCGGGAGTAGAACCCTGACTAGCACAGATACGCAGTATTTT	CATSDLSGSRTLTSTDTQYF
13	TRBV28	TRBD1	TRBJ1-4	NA	TGTGCCAGCAGCTACGACAGGGTTGAAAAACTGTTTTTT	CASSYDRVEKLFF
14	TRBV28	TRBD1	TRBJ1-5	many	TGTGCCAGCCGAACGGACAGGGCTATTCAGCCCCAGCATTTT	CASRTDRAIQPQHF
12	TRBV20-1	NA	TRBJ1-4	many	TGCAGTGCCGAGGCACAGCCTCAAAAACTGTTTTTT	CSAEAQPQKLFF
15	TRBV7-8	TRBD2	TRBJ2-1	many	TGTGCCAGCAGCCCAAGGACTAGCGGGAACAATGAGCAGTTCTTC	CASSPRTSGNNEQFF
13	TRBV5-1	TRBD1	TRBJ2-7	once	TGCGCCAGCGGGGGACAGGGATCCTACGAGCACTACTTC	CASGGQGSYEHYF
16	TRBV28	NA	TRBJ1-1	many	TGTGCCAGCAGTTGGGGGGGGGGGTCGGTGAACACTGAAGCTTTCTTT	CASSWGGGSVNTEAFF
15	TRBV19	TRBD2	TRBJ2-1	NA	TGTGCCAGTAGTAAGGGGACTAGCGGATACAATGAGCAGTTCTTC	CASSKGTSGYNEQFF
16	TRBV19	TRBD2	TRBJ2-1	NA	TGTGCCAGTAGTATAGGGACTAGCGGGAGAACTAGTGAGCAGTTCTTC	CASSIGTSGRTSEQFF
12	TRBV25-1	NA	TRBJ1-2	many	TGTGCCAGCAGTGACCCCTGGGGAGGCTACACCTTC	CASSDPWGGYTF
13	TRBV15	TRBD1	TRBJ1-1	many	TGTGCCACCAGCAGATACAGGGGACGGGAAGCTTTCTTT	CATSRYRGREAFF
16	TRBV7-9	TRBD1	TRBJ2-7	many	TGTGCCAGCAGCGCAGGGTTGGGACAGTTAATCTACGAGCAGTACTTC	CASSAGLGQLIYEQYF
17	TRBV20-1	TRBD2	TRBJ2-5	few	TGCAGTGCTAAACCGGGGGGGGCACAGGGTACCCAAGAGACCCAGTACTTC	CSAKPGGAQGTQETQYF
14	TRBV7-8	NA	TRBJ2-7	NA	TGTGCCAGCAGCTTATACGGGGGTAATGGCGAGCAGTACTTC	CASSLYGGNGEQYF
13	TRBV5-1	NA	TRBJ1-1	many	TGCGCCAGCAGCTTGGTACAAAATGACGAAGCTTTCTTT	CASSLVQNDEAFF
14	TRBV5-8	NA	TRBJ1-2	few	TGTGCCAGTCACCTACACAGTAGTCTAGTAGGCTACACCTTC	CASHLHSSLVGYTF
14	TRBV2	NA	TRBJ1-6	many	TGTGCCAGCAGTGATGGTCCAGGGCTTTCACCCCTCCACTTT	CASSDGPGLSPLHF
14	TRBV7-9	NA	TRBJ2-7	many	TGTGCCAGCAGCTTAGGGTTGGTAGGACACGAGCAGTACTTC	CASSLGLVGHEQYF
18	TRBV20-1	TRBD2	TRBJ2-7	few	TGCAGTGCTTCATTAGCCGGGACTAGCTTACTTTACAGCTACGAGCAGTACTTC	CSASLAGTSLLYSYEQYF
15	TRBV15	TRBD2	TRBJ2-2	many	TGTGCCACGCGATATGGGACTAGCCGCACCGGGGAGCTGTTTTTT	CATRYGTSRTGELFF
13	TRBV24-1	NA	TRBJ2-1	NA	TGTGCCACAACTTCGAGGGTGGACGGTGTGCAGTTCTTC	CATTSRVDGVQFF
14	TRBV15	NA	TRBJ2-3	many	TGTGCCACCAGTCGGGCGGGCTCCACAGATACGCAGTATTTT	CATSRAGSTDTQYF
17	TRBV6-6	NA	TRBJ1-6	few	TGTGCCAGCAGTTACCTCGGGATTGGGTCCTATAATTCACCCCTCCACTTT	CASSYLGIGSYNSPLHF
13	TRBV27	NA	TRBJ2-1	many	TGTGCCAGCAGTACGCGACTGTGGGGTGAGCAGTTCTTC	CASSTRLWGEQFF
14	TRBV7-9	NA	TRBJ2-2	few	TGTGCCAGCAGCTCACCACCGGCAACCGGGGAGCTGTTTTTT	CASSSPPATGELFF
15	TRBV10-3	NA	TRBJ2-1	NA	TGTGCCATCAGTGAGGGATGGGGCTCCTACAATGAGCAGTTCTTC	CAISEGWGSYNEQFF
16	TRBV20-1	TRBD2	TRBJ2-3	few	TGCAGTGCTAGAGACCGAAGACTAGCGGGAGGGGATACGCAGTATTTT	CSARDRRLAGGDTQYF
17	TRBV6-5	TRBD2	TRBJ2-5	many	TGTGCCAGCAGTTACTCGAACAGCGGGAGGGCCGGTGAGACCCAGTACTTC	CASSYSNSGRAGETQYF
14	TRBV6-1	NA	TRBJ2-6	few	TGTGCCAGCAGAAGGATGTTGGAGGCCAACGTCCTGACTTTC	CASRRMLEANVLTF
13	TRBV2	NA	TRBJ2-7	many	TGTGCCAGCAGGCGGGACACCGCCTACGAGCAGTACTTC	CASRRDTAYEQYF
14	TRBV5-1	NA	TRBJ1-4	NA	TGCGCCAGCAGCTTGGGACGTACTAATGAAAAACTGTTTTTT	CASSLGRTNEKLFF
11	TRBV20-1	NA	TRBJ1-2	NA	TGCAGTGCCGAGGGGCCCTATGGCTACACCTTC	CSAEGPYGYTF
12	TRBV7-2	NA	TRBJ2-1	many	TGTGCCAGCAGCTCACCCAACAATGAGCAGTTCTTC	CASSSPNNEQFF
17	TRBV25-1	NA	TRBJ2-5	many	TGTGCCAGCAGTGTCCCCGTCATCGGACCGACTGAAGAGCCCCAGTACTTC	CASSVPVIGPTEEPQYF
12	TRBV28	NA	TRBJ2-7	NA	TGTGCCACTACCACAGGGACGCGCGAGCAGTACTTC	CATTTGTREQYF
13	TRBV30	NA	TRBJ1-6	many	TGTGCCTGGACCGGGACGGAGTATTCACCCCTCCACTTT	CAWTGTEYSPLHF
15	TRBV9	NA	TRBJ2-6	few	TGTGCCAGCAGCGTAGCAGGGAATGGGGCCAACGTCCTGACTTTC	CASSVAGNGANVLTF
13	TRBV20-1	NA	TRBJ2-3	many	TGCAGTGCCTGGTCGGCAGGGAAGAATACGCAGTATTTT	CSAWSAGKNTQYF
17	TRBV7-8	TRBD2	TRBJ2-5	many	TGTGCCAGCAGCTTGGGGACTAGCGGGAGGGCCTGGGAGACCCAGTACTTC	CASSLGTSGRAWETQYF
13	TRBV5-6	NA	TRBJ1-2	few	TGTGCCACCGCCTGGGGGCGGGCCTATGGCTACACCTTC	CATAWGRAYGYTF
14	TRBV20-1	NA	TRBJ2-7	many	TGCAGTGCTAGAGGCGGACTACCCCACTACGAGCAGTACTTC	CSARGGLPHYEQYF
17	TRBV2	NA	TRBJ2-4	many	TGTGCCAGCAGTGAGGCCCAGGGGACATTGGAGGAGAACATTCAGTACTTC	CASSEAQGTLEENIQYF
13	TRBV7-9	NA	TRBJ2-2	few	TGTGCCAGCAGCTTAATTACCGCCGGGGAGCTGTTTTTT	CASSLITAGELFF
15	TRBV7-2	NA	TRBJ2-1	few	TGTGCCAGCAGCTCCAGGGGGGTCTCAGTAAATGAGCAGTTCTTC	CASSSRGVSVNEQFF